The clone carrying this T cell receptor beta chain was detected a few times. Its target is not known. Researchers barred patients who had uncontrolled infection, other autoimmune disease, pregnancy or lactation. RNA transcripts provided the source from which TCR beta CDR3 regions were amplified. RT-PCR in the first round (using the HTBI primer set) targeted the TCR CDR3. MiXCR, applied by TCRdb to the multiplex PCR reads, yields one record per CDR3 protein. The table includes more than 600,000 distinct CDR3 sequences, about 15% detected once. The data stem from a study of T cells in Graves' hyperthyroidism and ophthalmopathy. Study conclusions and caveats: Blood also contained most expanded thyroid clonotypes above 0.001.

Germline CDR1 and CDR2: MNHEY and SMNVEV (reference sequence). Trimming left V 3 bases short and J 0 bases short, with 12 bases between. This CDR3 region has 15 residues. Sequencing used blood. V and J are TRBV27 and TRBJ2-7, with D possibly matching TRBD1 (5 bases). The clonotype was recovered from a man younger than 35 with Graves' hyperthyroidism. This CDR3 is CASSFKGQSSYEQYF. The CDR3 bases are TGTGCCAGCAGTTTTAAGGGGCAAAGCTCCTACGAGCAGTACTTC.